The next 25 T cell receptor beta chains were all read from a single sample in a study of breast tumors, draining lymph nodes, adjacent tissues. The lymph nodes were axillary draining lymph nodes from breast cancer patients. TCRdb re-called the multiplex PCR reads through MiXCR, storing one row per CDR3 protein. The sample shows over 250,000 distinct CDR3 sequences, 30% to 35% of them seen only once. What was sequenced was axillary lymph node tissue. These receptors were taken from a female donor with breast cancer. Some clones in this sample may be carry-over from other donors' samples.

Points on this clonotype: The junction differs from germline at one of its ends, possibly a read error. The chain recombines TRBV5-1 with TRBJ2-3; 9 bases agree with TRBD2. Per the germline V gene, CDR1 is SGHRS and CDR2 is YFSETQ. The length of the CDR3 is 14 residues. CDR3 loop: CASNQWTSADTQYF. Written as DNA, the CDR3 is TGCGCCAGCAACCAATGGACTAGCGCAGACACGCAGTATTTT. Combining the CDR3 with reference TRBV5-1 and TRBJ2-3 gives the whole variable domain KAGVTQTPRYLIKTRGQQVTLSCSPISGHRSVSWYQQTPGQGLQFLFEYFSETQRNKGNFPGRFSGRQFSNSRSEMNVSTLELGDSALYLCASNQWTSADTQYFGPGTRLTVL.

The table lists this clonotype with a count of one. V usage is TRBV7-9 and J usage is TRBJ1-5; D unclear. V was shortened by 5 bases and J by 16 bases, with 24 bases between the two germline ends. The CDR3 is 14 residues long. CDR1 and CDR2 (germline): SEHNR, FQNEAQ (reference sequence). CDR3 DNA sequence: TGTGCCAGCAGCGCCGCTAGGAGGAGTAATGCCAACCATTTT. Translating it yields CASSAARRSNANHF.

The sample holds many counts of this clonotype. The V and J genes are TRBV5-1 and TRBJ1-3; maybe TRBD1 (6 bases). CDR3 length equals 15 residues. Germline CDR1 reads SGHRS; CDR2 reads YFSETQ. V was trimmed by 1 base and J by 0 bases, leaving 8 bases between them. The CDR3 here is CASSLTGNSGNTIYF. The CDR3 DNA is TGCGCCAGCAGCTTGACAGGGAACTCTGGAAACACCATATATTTT.

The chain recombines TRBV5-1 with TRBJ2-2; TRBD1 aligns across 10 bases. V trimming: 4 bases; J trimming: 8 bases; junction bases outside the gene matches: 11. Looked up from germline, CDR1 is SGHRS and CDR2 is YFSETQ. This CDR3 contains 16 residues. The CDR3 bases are TGCGCCAGCAGCCCCCGACAGGGGGCGCTCTTTGGGGAGCTGTTTTTT. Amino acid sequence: CASSPRQGALFGELFF.

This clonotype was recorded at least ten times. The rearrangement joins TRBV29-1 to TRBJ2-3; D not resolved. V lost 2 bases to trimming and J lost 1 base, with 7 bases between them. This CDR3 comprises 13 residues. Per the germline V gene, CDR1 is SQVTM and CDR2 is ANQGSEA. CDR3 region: CSVEPSGTDTQYF. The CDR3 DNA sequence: TGCAGCGTTGAACCCAGCGGCACAGATACGCAGTATTTT.

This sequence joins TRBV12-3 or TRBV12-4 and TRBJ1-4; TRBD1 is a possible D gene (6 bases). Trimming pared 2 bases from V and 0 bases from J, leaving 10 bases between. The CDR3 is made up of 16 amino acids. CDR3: CASSLRGGATNEKLFF. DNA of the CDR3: TGTGCCAGCAGTTTAAGAGGGGGGGCAACTAATGAAAAACTGTTTTTT.

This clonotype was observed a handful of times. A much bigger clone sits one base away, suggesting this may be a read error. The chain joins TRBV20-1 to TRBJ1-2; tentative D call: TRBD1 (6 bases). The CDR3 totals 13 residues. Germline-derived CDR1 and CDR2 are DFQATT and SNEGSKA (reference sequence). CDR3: CSPLDRINYAYTF. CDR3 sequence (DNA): TGCAGTCCACTCGACAGGATTAACTATGCCTACACCTTC.

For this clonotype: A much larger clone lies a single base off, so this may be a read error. The CDR3 reads CSGRGTSGSAADTQYF. The CDR3 nucleotides are TGCAGTGGGCGGGGGACTAGCGGGAGCGCGGCAGATACGCAGTATTTT. This chain connects TRBV20-1 to TRBJ2-3; 14 bases fit TRBD2. The V gene end was trimmed by 7 bases and the J gene end by 4 bases; junction bases not matched to a gene: 10. This CDR3 has 16 amino acids. From germline, CDR1 is DFQATT and CDR2 SNEGSKA (reference sequence).

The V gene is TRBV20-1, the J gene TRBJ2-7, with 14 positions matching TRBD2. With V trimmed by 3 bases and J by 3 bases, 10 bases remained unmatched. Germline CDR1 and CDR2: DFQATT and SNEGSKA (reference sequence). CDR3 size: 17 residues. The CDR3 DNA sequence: TGCAGTGCTAGGGGCGGGACAGGGACTAGCGGGAGCTACGAGCAGTACTTC. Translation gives CSARGGTGTSGSYEQYF.

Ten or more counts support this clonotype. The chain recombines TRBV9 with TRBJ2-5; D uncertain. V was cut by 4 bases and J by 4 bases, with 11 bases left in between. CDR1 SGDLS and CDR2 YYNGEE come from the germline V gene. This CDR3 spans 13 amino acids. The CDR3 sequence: CASSLRTGETQYF. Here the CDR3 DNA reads TGTGCCAGCAGCCTAAGGACGGGAGAGACCCAGTACTTC.

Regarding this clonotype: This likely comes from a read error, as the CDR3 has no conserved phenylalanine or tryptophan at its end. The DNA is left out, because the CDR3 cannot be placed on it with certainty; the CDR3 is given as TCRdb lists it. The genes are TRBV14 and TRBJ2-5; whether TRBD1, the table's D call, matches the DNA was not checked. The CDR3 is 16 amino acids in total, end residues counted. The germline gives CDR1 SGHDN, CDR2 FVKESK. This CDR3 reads CASSQDTGVHGYTFGS.

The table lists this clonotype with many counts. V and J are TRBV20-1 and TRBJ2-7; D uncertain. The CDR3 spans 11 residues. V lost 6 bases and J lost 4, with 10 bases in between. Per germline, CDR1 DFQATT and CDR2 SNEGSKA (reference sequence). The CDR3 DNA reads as TGCAGTGCCGCGGACGAGTACGAGCAGTACTTC. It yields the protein CSAADEYEQYF.

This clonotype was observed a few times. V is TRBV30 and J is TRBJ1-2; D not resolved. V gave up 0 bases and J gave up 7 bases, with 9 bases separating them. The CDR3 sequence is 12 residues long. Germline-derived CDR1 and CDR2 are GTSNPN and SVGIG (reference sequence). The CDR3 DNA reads TGTGCCTGGAGTGTACTGCCAGGTGGCTACACCTTC. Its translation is CAWSVLPGGYTF.

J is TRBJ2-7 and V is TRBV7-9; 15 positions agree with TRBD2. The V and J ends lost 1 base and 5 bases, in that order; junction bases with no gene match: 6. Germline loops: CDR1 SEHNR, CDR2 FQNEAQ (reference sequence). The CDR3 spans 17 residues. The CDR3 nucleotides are TGTGCCAGCAGCTTAGGGGGACTAGCGGGGGGCCTCCACGAGCAGTACTTC. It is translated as CASSLGGLAGGLHEQYF.

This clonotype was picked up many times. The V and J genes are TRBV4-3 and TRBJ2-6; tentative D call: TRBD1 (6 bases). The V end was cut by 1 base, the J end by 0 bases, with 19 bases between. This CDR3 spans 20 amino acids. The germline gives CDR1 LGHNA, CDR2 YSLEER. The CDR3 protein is CASSQAKDSYILSGANVLTF. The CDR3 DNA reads TGCGCCAGCAGCCAAGCCAAGGACAGTTACATTCTCTCTGGGGCCAACGTCCTGACTTTC.

The CDR3 DNA reads as TGTGCCATCGAGGACAGGGGGGTATCAGACGAGCATTTT. Amino acid sequence: CAIEDRGVSDEHF. This chain joins TRBV11-2 and TRBJ1-5; the match to TRBD1 covers 10 bases. The CDR3 is 13 residues long. Germline V gene sequence: CDR1 SGHAT, CDR2 FQNNGV. After removal of 10 bases from V and 14 bases from J, the junction contained 14 bases not matched to a gene.

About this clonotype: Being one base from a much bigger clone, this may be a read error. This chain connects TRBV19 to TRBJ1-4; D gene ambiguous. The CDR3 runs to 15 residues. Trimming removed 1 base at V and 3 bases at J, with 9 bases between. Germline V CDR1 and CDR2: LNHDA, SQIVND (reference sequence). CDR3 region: CASSIGLTANEKLFF. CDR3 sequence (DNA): TGTGCCAGTAGTATAGGGCTTACAGCTAATGAAAAACTGTTTTTT.

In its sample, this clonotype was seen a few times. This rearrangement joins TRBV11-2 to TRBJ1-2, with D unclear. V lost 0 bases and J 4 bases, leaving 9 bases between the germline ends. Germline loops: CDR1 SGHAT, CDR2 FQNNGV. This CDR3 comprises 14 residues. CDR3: CASSLERATYGYTF. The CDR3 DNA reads TGTGCCAGCAGCTTAGAACGGGCTACCTATGGCTACACCTTC.

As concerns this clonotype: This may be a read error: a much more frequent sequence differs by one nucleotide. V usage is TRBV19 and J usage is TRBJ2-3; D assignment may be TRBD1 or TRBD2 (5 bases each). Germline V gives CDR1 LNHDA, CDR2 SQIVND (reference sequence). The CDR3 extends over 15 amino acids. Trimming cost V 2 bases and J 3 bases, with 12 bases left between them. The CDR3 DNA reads TGTGCCAGTAGTATAAGAAGAGGGACGACAGATACGCAGTATTTT. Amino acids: CASSIRRGTTDTQYF.

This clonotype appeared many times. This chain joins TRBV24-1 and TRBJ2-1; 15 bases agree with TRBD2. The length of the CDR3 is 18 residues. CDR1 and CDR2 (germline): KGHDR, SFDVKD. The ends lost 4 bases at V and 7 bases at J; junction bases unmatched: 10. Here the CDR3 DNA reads TGTGCCACCAGTGACCCCGGACTAGCGGGAGGGAGATATAATGAGCAGTTCTTC. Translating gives CATSDPGLAGGRYNEQFF.

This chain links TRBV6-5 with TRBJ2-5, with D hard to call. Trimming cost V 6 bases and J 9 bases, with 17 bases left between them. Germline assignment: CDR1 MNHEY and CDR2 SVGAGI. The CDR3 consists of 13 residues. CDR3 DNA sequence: TGTGCCAGCAGCGACGGCCTAAGGACGTCCCAGTACTTC. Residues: CASSDGLRTSQYF.

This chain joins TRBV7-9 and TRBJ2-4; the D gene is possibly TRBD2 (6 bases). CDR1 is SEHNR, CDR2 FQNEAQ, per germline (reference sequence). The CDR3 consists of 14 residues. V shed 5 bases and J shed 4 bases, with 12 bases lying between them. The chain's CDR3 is CASSTGAVKNIQYF. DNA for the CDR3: TGTGCCAGCAGCACGGGAGCGGTAAAAAACATTCAGTACTTC.

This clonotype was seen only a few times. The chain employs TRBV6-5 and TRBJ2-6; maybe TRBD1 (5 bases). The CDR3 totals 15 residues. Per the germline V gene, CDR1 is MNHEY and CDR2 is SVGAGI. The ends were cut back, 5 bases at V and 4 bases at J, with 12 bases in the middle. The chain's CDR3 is CASSHQGTGANVLTF. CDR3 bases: TGTGCCAGCAGTCACCAGGGAACCGGGGCCAACGTCCTGACTTTC.

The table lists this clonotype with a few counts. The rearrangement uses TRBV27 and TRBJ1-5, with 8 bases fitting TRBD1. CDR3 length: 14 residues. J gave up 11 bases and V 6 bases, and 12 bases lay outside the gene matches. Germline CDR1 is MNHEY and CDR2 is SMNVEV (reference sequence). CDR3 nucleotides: TGTGCCAGCAGCGTTAGCCCACAGGGGGGTTCCCAGCATTTT. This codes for CASSVSPQGGSQHF.

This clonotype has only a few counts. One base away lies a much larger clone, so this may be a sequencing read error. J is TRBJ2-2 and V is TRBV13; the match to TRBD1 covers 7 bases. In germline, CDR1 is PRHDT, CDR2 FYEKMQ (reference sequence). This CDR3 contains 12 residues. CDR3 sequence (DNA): TGTGCCAGCAGGACAGGGTCCGGGGAGCTGCTTTTT. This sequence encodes CASRTGSGELLF.